This T cell receptor (beta chain) was recorded in a study of beta chain features in type 1 diabetes. Overall study findings and caveats: Among all four CD4+ subsets, Type 1 diabetes patients had TCRB CDR3s that were moderately but significantly shorter. Among patients, naive, central memory and Treg TCRB repertoires appeared more similar than among healthy donors.

This clone was detected only a few times. Its specificity is unknown. Every participating donor gave one draw, a heparinised blood sample averaging approximately 110 mL. Of the isolated RNA, all was reverse transcribed, and so the sequenced material was expressed TCRB transcripts. Sequencing of naive, central memory and regulatory T cell samples gave an average of roughly 3.4 million reads. Using immunoSEQ multiplex PCR, the repertoire was profiled, and TCRdb retains in-frame clones only, with some absent. This table holds fewer than 350,000 clones, roughly a fifth found once. V lost 5 bases, J lost 2 bases, and 7 bases stayed unmatched. There are 15 residues in the CDR3. The germline CDR1 and CDR2 sequences are MNHEY and SMNVEV (reference sequence).

This TCR was sampled from a woman aged 18 to 35 in good health. The sequenced sample consisted of naive CD4+ T cells from blood. The V and J genes are TRBV27 and TRBJ2-7, with 9 nucleotides matching TRBD1. This chain's CDR3 is CASSATGTGPYEQYF. The CDR3, as DNA: TGTGCCAGCAGTGCGACCGGGACAGGGCCCTACGAGCAGTACTTC.